Following are 12 T cell receptor beta chains from one sample sequenced in a study of Graves' ophthalmopathy and Graves' hyperthyroidism. RNA transcripts were the template, and TCR beta CDR3 regions were amplified from them. Following a first-round RT-PCR that used HTBI primers, a second-round multiplex PCR was carried out. TCRdb recomputed calls from the multiplex PCR reads with MiXCR, one row per CDR3 protein. The table lists approximately 700,000 distinct CDR3 sequences, roughly 41% of them singletons, with 44% in the top ten. Sequenced: peripheral blood. Receptor source: an adult man with Graves' ophthalmopathy.

Only a few counts were recorded for this clonotype. The rearrangement links TRBV11-2 to TRBJ1-4; 7 nucleotides line up with TRBD1. Germline V gene lookup returns CDR1 SGHAT and CDR2 FQNNGV. The CDR3 contains 15 residues. With V trimmed by 6 bases and J by 0 bases, 4 bases remained unmatched. CDR3 amino acids: CASRSGTATNEKLFF. CDR3 coding DNA: TGTGCCAGCAGGTCCGGGACAGCAACTAATGAAAAACTGTTTTTT. Using reference TRBV11-2 and TRBJ1-4 for the parts outside the CDR3, the full variable domain is EAGVAQSPRYKIIEKRQSVAFWCNPISGHATLYWYQQILGQGPKLLIQFQNNGVVDDSQLPKDRFSAERLKGVDSTLKIQPAKLEDSAVYLCASRSGTATNEKLFFGSGTQLSVL.

On this clonotype itself: A much larger clone differs by one base, so this may be a read error. The chain combines TRBV25-1 with TRBJ1-1, with 7 bases that match TRBD1. The CDR3 totals 15 residues. Germline-derived CDR1 and CDR2 are MGHDK and SYGVNS. CDR3 sequence reads: CASSGGGGRDTETFF. The CDR3 region has the DNA TGTGCCAGCAGTGGGGGAGGGGGCCGGGACACTGAAACTTTCTTT.

This sequence joins TRBV11-1 and TRBJ2-2; tentatively, D is TRBD2 (5 bases). Germline-derived CDR1 and CDR2 are SGHAT and FQDESV (reference sequence). The CDR3 is 16 amino acids. V shed 9 bases and J shed 4 bases, with 21 bases lying between them. The CDR3 DNA sequence: TGTGCCAGTAGGACCACAAGGACTTCCCTCACCGGGGAGCTGTTTTTT. It encodes CASRTTRTSLTGELFF.

The CDR3 sequence: CAISGPGEGYTF. For the CDR3, the DNA is TGTGCCATCAGTGGGCCAGGGGAGGGCTACACCTTC. V and J are TRBV10-3 and TRBJ1-2; perhaps TRBD1 as D (6 bases). V was cut by 4 bases and J by 8 bases, with 11 bases left in between. This CDR3 has 12 amino acids. Germline V gene data show CDR1 as ENHRY and CDR2 as SYGVKD.

The chain combines TRBV10-3 with TRBJ1-2; no firm D call. The CDR3 has 11 amino acids. V was clipped by 10 bases and J by 4 bases, with 10 bases between them. Germline loops: CDR1 ENHRY, CDR2 SYGVKD. This chain's CDR3 is CASTNSYGYTF. CDR3 coding DNA: TGTGCCAGCACCAATAGCTATGGCTACACCTTC.

This clonotype occurred once. The V call is TRBV7-9, the J call TRBJ1-2; a weak D match, TRBD1 (5 bases). V was clipped by 5 bases and J by 4 bases, with 17 bases between them. Germline V gives CDR1 SEHNR, CDR2 FQNEAQ (reference sequence). The CDR3 is made up of 15 amino acids. The CDR3 DNA reads as TGTGCCAGCAGCATCACCGGGACTAGCGGCTATGGCTACACCTTC. This encodes CASSITGTSGYGYTF. The variable domain in full, with the rest retrieved from reference TRBV7-9 and TRBJ1-2, is DTGVSQNPRHKITKRGQNVTFRCDPISEHNRLYWYRQTLGQGPEFLTYFQNEAQLEKSRLLSDRFSAERPKGSFSTLEIQRTEQGDSAMYLCASSITGTSGYGYTFGSGTRLTVV.

This clonotype was picked up a small number of times. The rearrangement uses TRBV14 and TRBJ1-1; the D gene is possibly TRBD1 (5 bases). CDR3 length equals 15 residues. Germline assignment: CDR1 SGHDN and CDR2 FVKESK. V lost 4 bases and J 5 bases, leaving 17 bases between the germline ends. The CDR3 coding sequence is TGTGCCAGCAGCCCCTGGGACGGCTCTAGAACTGAAGCTTTCTTT. Translating it yields CASSPWDGSRTEAFF.

This clonotype appeared a single time. A much larger clone lies one base from this, so it may be a read error. The chain combines TRBV2 with TRBJ1-1, with D tentatively TRBD1 (6 bases). The germline CDR1 and CDR2 sequences are SNHLY and FYNNEI. The CDR3 length is 15 residues. The V end was cut by 2 bases, the J end by 1 base, with 11 bases between. The CDR3 DNA is TGTGCCAGCAGTGAACCCGGACAGACGAACACTGAAGCTTTCTTT. This gives the protein CASSEPGQTNTEAFF.

This clonotype was counted at least ten times. The rearrangement uses TRBV9 and TRBJ1-2, with D tentatively TRBD1 (5 bases). Germline loops: CDR1 SGDLS, CDR2 YYNGEE. The CDR3 runs to 14 residues. With 3 bases removed from V and 7 bases from J, the gap between germline ends came to 16 bases. The CDR3 is CASSGRDGRGGYTF. The CDR3 DNA is TGTGCCAGCAGCGGAAGGGACGGCCGGGGTGGCTACACCTTC.

This clonotype was detected a few times. The rearrangement uses TRBV5-5 and TRBJ2-2, with D possibly being TRBD1 (7 bases). From germline, CDR1 is SGHKS and CDR2 YYEKEE (reference sequence). V shed 5 bases and J shed 0 bases, with 14 bases lying between them. This CDR3 is 16 amino acids long. The CDR3 sequence: CASRAGGSSNTGELFF. As DNA, the CDR3 is TGTGCCAGCAGGGCAGGGGGGTCCTCGAACACCGGGGAGCTGTTTTTT.

The gene calls are TRBV29-1 and TRBJ2-6; D uncertain. With 4 bases removed from V and 4 bases from J, the gap between germline ends came to 8 bases. The length of the CDR3 is 13 residues. Germline V gene sequence: CDR1 SQVTM, CDR2 ANQGSEA. CDR3 coding DNA: TGCAGCGTTGGGCAGGCGGGGGCCAACGTCCTGACTTTC. It is translated as CSVGQAGANVLTF.

There are a few counts of this clonotype. This chain connects TRBV20-1 to TRBJ2-5; 7 nucleotides line up with TRBD1. The CDR3 has 17 residues. Germline loops: CDR1 DFQATT, CDR2 SNEGSKA (reference sequence). V was clipped by 8 bases and J by 0 bases; unmatched bases: 18. The CDR3 region has the DNA TGCAGTACCGCTAAGGGACAACTCGACAGGGACCAAGAGACCCAGTACTTC. Translating gives CSTAKGQLDRDQETQYF.